Following are 20 T cell receptor beta chains from one sample sequenced in a study of blood T cell repertoires in COVID-19. Repertoires were generated with immunoSEQ multiplex PCR, while TCRdb's copy carries only in-frame clones and drops some. The sample includes about 120,000 clones, just over 90% of them seen just once. The sequenced sample was peripheral blood. The receptors shown here come from a human donor with active COVID-19. The donor label of this sample is uncertain.

The rearrangement joins TRBV6-6 to TRBJ1-2, with TRBD1 identical over 8 bases. The length of the CDR3 is 14 residues. CDR1 is MNHNY and CDR2 is SVGAGI in the germline V gene (reference sequence). V trimming: 6 bases; J trimming: 6 bases; junction bases outside the gene matches: 9. This chain's CDR3 is CASRTGGTIDGYTF. The CDR3 coding sequence is TGTGCCAGCAGAACAGGGGGAACGATTGATGGCTACACCTTC.

The chain carries TRBV2 and TRBJ2-5; a weak D match, TRBD2 (5 bases). Trimming stripped 5 bases from V and 5 bases from J, with 9 bases between. The CDR3 consists of 12 residues. Germline loops: CDR1 SNHLY, CDR2 FYNNEI. CDR3 loop: CASSRGSETQYF. DNA for the CDR3: TGTGCCAGCAGTAGAGGGTCGGAGACCCAGTACTTC.

The chain couples TRBV6-5 to TRBJ2-7, with TRBD1 as a possible D gene (6 bases). Germline V gene lookup returns CDR1 MNHEY and CDR2 SVGAGI. CDR3 length: 15 amino acids. V was cut by 9 bases and J by 5 bases, with 23 bases left in between. CDR3 sequence: CASNHRDAKLDEQYF. The DNA for the CDR3 is TGTGCCAGTAATCACAGGGATGCGAAGCTTGACGAGCAGTACTTC.

The V and J genes are TRBV5-4 and TRBJ2-7; the match to TRBD2 covers 7 bases. The germline V gene encodes CDR1 SGHNT and CDR2 YYREEE (reference sequence). After removal of 4 bases from V and 0 bases from J, the junction contained 10 bases not matched to a gene. CDR3 length: 16 residues. The CDR3 nucleotides are TGTGCCAGCAGCGCTAGACTAGCCCTACACTCCTACGAGCAGTACTTC. This encodes CASSARLALHSYEQYF. The full variable domain, in which reference TRBV5-4 and TRBJ2-7 provide the parts outside the CDR3, is ETGVTQSPTHLIKTRGQQVTLRCSSQSGHNTVSWYQQALGQGPQFIFQYYREEENGRGNFPPRFSGLQFPNYSSELNVNALELDDSALYLCASSARLALHSYEQYFGPGTRLTVT.

Worth noting for this clone: One junction end disagrees with the germline gene, perhaps due to a read error. The gene calls are TRBV27 and TRBJ2-7; TRBD2 agrees at 9 bases. The V gene's germline CDR1 is MNHEY and CDR2 SMNVEV (reference sequence). The CDR3 is 15 amino acids. CDR3 nucleotides: TGTGCCAGCTGTTTACGCGGCGGGGGGGCTCACGAGCAGTACTTC. Amino acids: CASCLRGGGAHEQYF.

The chain joins TRBV4-3 to TRBJ2-5; 10 bases map to TRBD2. Germline lookup yields CDR1 LGHNA and CDR2 YSLEER. The J segment lost 0 bases and the V segment lost 0 bases, leaving 1 base of the junction unmatched. The CDR3 length is 16 residues. The CDR3 region has the DNA TGCGCCAGCAGCCAAGAGCTAGCGGGGGACCAAGAGACCCAGTACTTC. It is translated as CASSQELAGDQETQYF.

This rearrangement joins TRBV7-3 to TRBJ2-2; 7 nucleotides agree with TRBD1. Germline-derived CDR1 and CDR2 are SGHTA and FQGTGA. The V gene end was trimmed by 1 base and the J gene end by 6 bases; junction bases not matched to a gene: 5. The CDR3 covers 15 residues. DNA for the CDR3: TGTGCCAGCAGCTTAAAGGGGGCGCGGGCCGGGGAGCTGTTTTTT. The encoded protein is CASSLKGARAGELFF.

The genes are TRBV9 and TRBJ1-3; TRBD1 matches at 11 bases. The J segment lost 2 bases and the V segment lost 2 bases, leaving 0 bases of the junction unmatched. CDR3 length: 15 amino acids. The V gene's germline CDR1 is SGDLS and CDR2 YYNGEE. CDR3 sequence (DNA): TGTGCCAGCAGCGTGGGACAGGGGGCTGGAAACACCATATATTTT. Protein: CASSVGQGAGNTIYF.

The chain recombines TRBV7-2 with TRBJ2-7, with 15 bases aligning to TRBD2. Trimming removed 4 bases from V and 2 bases from J; junction bases left unmatched: 3. CDR3 length equals 16 residues. In germline, CDR1 is SGHTA, CDR2 FQGNSA. The CDR3 nucleotides read TGTGCCAGCAGCTCCCGGACTAGCGGGGGGGCCTACGAGCAGTACTTC. It translates to CASSSRTSGGAYEQYF.

This clone was recorded a few times. The chain combines TRBV5-4 with TRBJ1-6; D ambiguous. V lost 0 bases, J lost 4 bases, and 8 bases lay in between. The CDR3 runs 15 residues. The germline V gene has CDR1 SGHNT and CDR2 YYREEE (reference sequence). CDR3 bases: TGTGCCAGCAGCTTGGATCCAGTTTATAATTCACCCCTCCACTTT. Protein product: CASSLDPVYNSPLHF.

The chain recombines TRBV7-2 with TRBJ2-7; no firm D call. CDR1 and CDR2 from the germline V gene are SGHTA and FQGNSA. V gave up 1 base and J gave up 5 bases, with 6 bases separating them. The CDR3 runs 12 residues. CDR3 in DNA: TGTGCCAGCAGCTTAGTTCCCGACGAGCAGTACTTC. This codes for CASSLVPDEQYF.

In its sample, this clone was seen once. The rearrangement joins TRBV27 to TRBJ1-1; no firm D call. This CDR3 is built from 14 residues. The germline V gene encodes CDR1 MNHEY and CDR2 SMNVEV (reference sequence). The ends were cut back, 2 bases at V and 4 bases at J, with 11 bases in the middle. The CDR3 sequence is CASSLRGHGTEAFF. CDR3 coding DNA: TGTGCCAGCAGTTTACGGGGTCATGGCACTGAAGCTTTCTTT.

The chain has TRBV19 and TRBJ1-1; TRBD1 agrees at 7 bases. The germline V gene encodes CDR1 LNHDA and CDR2 SQIVND (reference sequence). V was clipped by 4 bases and J by 4 bases; unmatched bases: 6. The CDR3 is made up of 14 amino acids. CDR3 residues: CASSKGDSATEAFF. The CDR3 nucleotides read TGTGCCAGTAGTAAGGGGGACAGCGCCACTGAAGCTTTCTTT.

The rearrangement links TRBV7-2 to TRBJ2-5, with 8 bases identical to TRBD1. With 5 bases clipped from V and 7 bases from J, the junction kept 12 bases outside the gene matches. The germline V gene encodes CDR1 SGHTA and CDR2 FQGNSA. This CDR3 region has 15 residues. This CDR3 reads CASSPSAGGSVTQYF. Here the CDR3 DNA reads TGTGCCAGCAGCCCGTCGGCAGGGGGCTCGGTGACCCAGTACTTC.

A word on this clone: An end of the junction differs from the germline gene, which may be a read error. The J gene is TRBJ1-4, the V gene TRBV7-7; no clear D. The CDR3 has 13 residues. Germline values: CDR1 SSHAT, CDR2 FNYEAQ (reference sequence). CDR3 protein: CASSRGRDEKLFF. CDR3 DNA: TGTGCTAGCAGCCGAGGGAGGGATGAAAAACTGTTTTTT.

This rearrangement joins TRBV6-2 or TRBV6-3 to TRBJ1-5, with D unresolved. V was trimmed by 5 bases and J by 1 base, leaving 12 bases between them. Germline V gives CDR1 MNHEY, CDR2 SVGEGT. The CDR3 consists of 15 residues. In nucleotides, the CDR3 is TGTGCCAGCAGTGGTGAGGGTTTGAGCAATCAGCCCCAGCATTTT. It encodes CASSGEGLSNQPQHF.

This rearrangement joins TRBV6-6 to TRBJ1-1; D is ambiguous. Germline CDR1 and CDR2: MNHNY and SVGAGI (reference sequence). V was clipped by 2 bases and J by 5 bases, with 12 bases between them. The CDR3 is 14 residues long. The CDR3 region has the DNA TGTGCCAGCAGTTACATAGGTGGGAGTACTGAAGCTTTCTTT. This translates into CASSYIGGSTEAFF.

The V and J genes are TRBV27 and TRBJ2-1; TRBD2 is a possible D gene (5 bases). Germline values: CDR1 MNHEY, CDR2 SMNVEV (reference sequence). V shed 2 bases and J shed 6 bases, with 14 bases lying between them. CDR3 size: 15 residues. Here the CDR3 DNA reads TGTGCCAGCAGTTTAGGGAGTTCGCTGCTCAATGAGCAGTTCTTC. This sequence encodes CASSLGSSLLNEQFF.

The CDR3 DNA reads TGTGCCAGCAGCAAGAACAGGGGCCAAGAGACCCAGTACTTC. It translates to CASSKNRGQETQYF. This rearrangement joins TRBV11-1 to TRBJ2-5, with TRBD1 matching 7 bases. This CDR3 has 14 amino acids. Trimming took 5 bases from V and 1 from J; bases not matched to a gene: 4. Germline values: CDR1 SGHAT, CDR2 FQDESV (reference sequence).

This rearrangement joins TRBV6-6 to TRBJ2-3, with TRBD2 matching over 10 bases. CDR1 MNHNY and CDR2 SVGAGI come from the germline V gene (reference sequence). The CDR3 has 16 residues. The J segment lost 1 base and the V segment lost 4 bases, leaving 5 bases of the junction unmatched. In nucleotides, the CDR3 is TGTGCCAGCAGTTCCAGAGCGGGGGGGCGCACAGATACGCAGTATTTT. Its translation is CASSSRAGGRTDTQYF.